The 27 T cell receptor beta chains below were found in one sample sequenced in a study of beta chain features in type 1 diabetes. Overall study results and limits: Shorter TCRB CDR3s, moderately but significantly so, were found in Type 1 diabetes patients in all four CD4+ subsets.

Their target antigens are unknown. Every isolated RNA sample was fully reverse transcribed, so sequencing captured expressed TCRB transcripts. Sequencing was performed with immunoSEQ multiplex PCR; in TCRdb, only in-frame clones are kept and a portion is missing. The profile covers 600,000 to 700,000 clones, with over 10% appearing a single time and 0.09% to 0.15% taken by the ten largest. The specimen sequenced was naive CD4+ T cells from blood. The receptors come from a man younger than 40 with type 1 diabetes.

The chain links TRBV11-2 to TRBJ2-1; 10 nucleotides line up with TRBD2. This CDR3 is built from 18 residues. Germline CDR1 and CDR2: SGHAT and FQNNGV. Losses at the gene ends were 3 bases for V and 0 bases for J; bases not matched to a gene: 8. CDR3 sequence reads: CASSFRLAGESSYNEQFF. In DNA form, the CDR3 reads TGTGCCAGCAGCTTTAGGCTAGCGGGGGAAAGCTCCTACAATGAGCAGTTCTTC.

In its sample, this clone was seen a few times. V is TRBV9 and J is TRBJ1-1; D not resolved. The length of the CDR3 is 15 residues. Germline CDR1 is SGDLS and CDR2 is YYNGEE. V was cut by 6 bases and J by 5 bases, with 20 bases left in between. The CDR3 sequence: CASTRGTPHATEAFF. The CDR3, as DNA: TGTGCCAGCACCCGGGGTACCCCCCATGCGACTGAAGCTTTCTTT.

The sample holds a few counts of this clone. The chain has TRBV2 and TRBJ2-1, with D unclear. Germline-derived CDR1 and CDR2 are SNHLY and FYNNEI. This CDR3 spans 13 amino acids. The V end lost 7 bases, the J end lost 7 bases, and 14 bases lay between the germline ends. As DNA, the CDR3 is TGTGCCAGCACCCTAAGTGGGGATAATGAGCAGTTCTTC. This gives the protein CASTLSGDNEQFF.

This clone has only a few counts. The chain carries TRBV7-2 and TRBJ2-5, with D tentatively TRBD1 (5 bases). The germline V and J ends were trimmed by 6 bases and 7 bases, with 15 bases remaining between them. The CDR3 covers 13 residues. CDR1 and CDR2 from the germline V gene are SGHTA and FQGNSA. CDR3 bases: TGTGCCAGCAGGCCAGGGTCGGCAGGGACCCAGTACTTC. It translates to CASRPGSAGTQYF. Combining the CDR3 with reference TRBV7-2 and TRBJ2-5 gives the whole variable domain GAGVSQSPSNKVTEKGKDVELRCDPISGHTALYWYRQSLGQGLEFLIYFQGNSAPDKSGLPSDRFSAERTGGSVSTLTIQRTQQEDSAVYLCASRPGSAGTQYFGPGTRLLVL.

V usage is TRBV6-5 and J usage is TRBJ1-2; TRBD1 matches 9 bases. The CDR3 runs 15 residues. Germline loops: CDR1 MNHEY, CDR2 SVGAGI. V was pared by 6 bases and J by 6 bases, with 11 bases of the junction left unmatched. CDR3 sequence: CASRRPGQGFDGYTF. CDR3 nucleotides: TGTGCCAGCAGACGACCGGGACAGGGATTTGATGGCTACACCTTC.

The CDR3 is CASSPSANQETQYF. CDR3 in DNA: TGTGCCAGCAGCCCTTCAGCGAACCAAGAGACCCAGTACTTC. The rearrangement uses TRBV7-3 and TRBJ2-5; D uncertain. Germline CDR1 SGHTA, CDR2 FQGTGA. This CDR3 is built from 14 residues. V was shortened by 5 bases and J by 0 bases, with 10 bases between the two germline ends. Variable domain in full (rest from reference TRBV7-3 and TRBJ2-5): GAGVSQTPSNKVTEKGKYVELRCDPISGHTALYWYRQSLGQGPEFLIYFQGTGAADDSGLPNDRFFAVRPEGSVSTLKIQRTERGDSAVYLCASSPSANQETQYFGPGTRLLVL.

This clone was counted a few times. The V gene is TRBV4-3, the J gene TRBJ2-3, with D possibly TRBD2 on 5 matching bases. CDR1 LGHNA and CDR2 YSLEER come from the germline V gene. The V end was cut by 2 bases, the J end by 0 bases, with 12 bases between. The CDR3 is 16 amino acids. CDR3 nucleotide sequence: TGCGCCAGCAGCCAATGGAAGGGAGCAAGCACAGATACGCAGTATTTT. Its translation: CASSQWKGASTDTQYF.

This rearrangement joins TRBV7-2 to TRBJ2-5; D may be TRBD1 (5 bases). The CDR3 is 16 residues long. V shed 5 bases and J shed 1 base, with 17 bases lying between them. Germline V CDR1 and CDR2: SGHTA, FQGNSA. As DNA, the CDR3 is TGTGCCAGCAGCCTAGGGGCCCAGAACCCCCAAGAGACCCAGTACTTC. This encodes CASSLGAQNPQETQYF.

This clone has only a few counts. The chain links TRBV7-2 to TRBJ1-5; the D is unclear. Trimming left V 1 base short and J 6 bases short, with 7 bases between. The CDR3 runs to 13 residues. CDR1 and CDR2 from the germline V gene are SGHTA and FQGNSA. CDR3 sequence: CASSLEVRQPQHF. CDR3 sequence (DNA): TGTGCCAGCAGCTTAGAGGTGCGTCAGCCCCAGCATTTT.

A few counts support this clone. This sequence joins TRBV30 and TRBJ2-5; TRBD2 agrees at 8 bases. This CDR3 has 15 residues. The V and J ends lost 0 bases and 4 bases, in that order; junction bases with no gene match: 7. Germline V gene lookup returns CDR1 GTSNPN and CDR2 SVGIG (reference sequence). This chain's CDR3 is CAWSVLAGRAETQYF. The CDR3 coding sequence is TGTGCCTGGAGTGTATTAGCGGGGCGGGCAGAGACCCAGTACTTC.

The rearrangement joins TRBV5-1 to TRBJ2-7; TRBD1 agrees at 9 bases. Germline loops: CDR1 SGHRS, CDR2 YFSETQ. J gave up 7 bases and V 4 bases, and 6 bases lay outside the gene matches. The CDR3 length is 13 residues. The CDR3: CASSKGTGLEQYF. As DNA, the CDR3 is TGCGCCAGCAGCAAGGGGACAGGGCTAGAGCAGTACTTC.

This chain links TRBV12-5 with TRBJ2-1, with D perhaps being TRBD1 or TRBD2 (5 bases each). The V gene lost 1 base and the J gene lost 9 bases, with 7 bases spanning the gap. The V gene's germline CDR1 is LGHNT and CDR2 FRNRAP. The CDR3 is 12 residues long. Here the CDR3 reads CASGLEGSEQFF. CDR3 DNA: TGTGCTAGTGGTTTGGAGGGGAGTGAGCAGTTCTTC. The full variable domain, completed using reference TRBV12-5 and TRBJ2-1, is DARVTQTPRHKVTEMGQEVTMRCQPILGHNTVFWYRQTMMQGLELLAYFRNRAPLDDSGMPKDRFSAEMPDATLATLKIQPSEPRDSAVYFCASGLEGSEQFFGPGTRLTVL.

The chain is built from TRBV4-3 and TRBJ2-1; 8 bases are a match to TRBD1. V was clipped by 0 bases and J by 0 bases; unmatched bases: 7. The germline gives CDR1 LGHNA, CDR2 YSLEER. The CDR3 covers 18 residues. DNA for the CDR3: TGCGCCAGCAGCCAAGAAGGCCCTGGGACAGGCTCCTACAATGAGCAGTTCTTC. Amino acid sequence: CASSQEGPGTGSYNEQFF.

This clone was found a few times. The chain combines TRBV4-1 with TRBJ1-2, with 9 bases aligning to TRBD1. Germline CDR1 and CDR2: MGHRA and YSYEKL. J was trimmed by 4 bases and V by 4 bases; bases with no gene match: 4. The CDR3 is made up of 14 amino acids. As DNA, the CDR3 is TGCGCCAGCAGCCCACCGGGACAGGGCTATGGCTACACCTTC. Residues: CASSPPGQGYGYTF.

There are a few counts of this clone. This sequence joins TRBV6-4 and TRBJ2-1; 8 nucleotides agree with TRBD1. The V segment lost 4 bases and the J segment 4 bases; nucleotides outside the gene matches: 6. This CDR3 region has 15 residues. Germline loops: CDR1 MRHNA, CDR2 SNTAGT. The CDR3 sequence is CASSAGTGWYNEQFF. The DNA for the CDR3 is TGTGCCAGCAGTGCCGGGACAGGTTGGTACAATGAGCAGTTCTTC.

Concerning this clone itself: Other DNA sequences from this sample encode an identical CDR3 as well. The V and J genes are TRBV18 and TRBJ2-7; D is undetermined. CDR1 and CDR2 (germline): KGHSH, LQKENI. This CDR3 contains 14 residues. Between the trimmed V and J ends, which lost 0 bases and 0 bases, there was a span of 6 bases. The CDR3: CASSPPSGSYEQYF. The DNA for the CDR3 is TGTGCCAGCTCACCACCTTCGGGCTCCTACGAGCAGTACTTC.

As DNA, the CDR3 is TGTGCCAGCAGCTTAAGACACTACGAGCAGTACTTC. Residues: CASSLRHYEQYF. V gene TRBV7-2 combines with J gene TRBJ2-7; D is unclear. The germline CDR1 and CDR2 sequences are SGHTA and FQGNSA. Trimming left V 2 bases short and J 3 bases short, with 5 bases between. This CDR3 has 12 amino acids.

There are a few counts of this clone. The J gene is TRBJ1-3, the V gene TRBV30; tentative D call: TRBD1 (5 bases). The V end was cut by 2 bases, the J end by 1 base, with 9 bases between. This CDR3 has 14 amino acids. The germline CDR1 and CDR2 sequences are GTSNPN and SVGIG (reference sequence). DNA for the CDR3: TGTGCCTGGAGTCCGCGGGGGTCTGGAAACACCATATATTTT. It yields the protein CAWSPRGSGNTIYF.

This clone has more than one count but fewer than ten. The J gene is TRBJ2-5, the V gene TRBV7-2; 14 positions agree with TRBD2. Per the germline V gene, CDR1 is SGHTA and CDR2 is FQGNSA. The CDR3 has 16 amino acids. V trimming: 3 bases; J trimming: 5 bases; junction bases outside the gene matches: 5. The CDR3 sequence is CASSFRTSGGSETQYF. The CDR3, as DNA: TGTGCCAGCAGCTTTAGGACTAGCGGGGGGTCTGAGACCCAGTACTTC.

This clone was observed a few times. The chain recombines TRBV7-3 with TRBJ1-5, with D uncertain. With 4 bases removed from V and 0 bases from J, the gap between germline ends came to 4 bases. CDR1 and CDR2 from the germline V gene are SGHTA and FQGTGA. This CDR3 contains 13 residues. CDR3: CASSSYSNQPQHF. CDR3 DNA sequence: TGTGCCAGCAGCTCCTATAGCAATCAGCCCCAGCATTTT.

Only a few counts were recorded for this clone. The chain combines TRBV29-1 with TRBJ1-2, with no clear D. Per the germline V gene, CDR1 is SQVTM and CDR2 is ANQGSEA. V lost 7 bases and J lost 7, with 4 bases in between. The CDR3 loop spans 8 amino acids. The CDR3 loop is CSARGYTF. As DNA, the CDR3 is TGCAGCGCCCGTGGCTACACCTTC. Together with reference TRBV29-1 and TRBJ1-2, the CDR3 gives the full variable domain: SAVISQKPSRDICQRGTSLTIQCQVDSQVTMMFWYRQQPGQSLTLIATANQGSEATYESGFVIDKFPISRPNLTFSTLTVSNMSPEDSSIYLCSARGYTFGSGTRLTVV.

This clone was seen more than once but under ten times. The sample contains more than one DNA sequence encoding this CDR3. The chain carries TRBV30 and TRBJ2-3; D is unclear. In germline, CDR1 is GTSNPN, CDR2 SVGIG (reference sequence). V gave up 4 bases and J gave up 6 bases, with 8 bases separating them. There are 11 residues in the CDR3. Here the CDR3 reads CAWTVTDTQYF. The CDR3 DNA follows: TGTGCCTGGACCGTTACGGATACGCAGTATTTT.

This clone was found a few times. This chain links TRBV7-2 with TRBJ1-1; tentative D call: TRBD1 (6 bases). Germline V gene lookup returns CDR1 SGHTA and CDR2 FQGNSA. The CDR3 runs to 14 residues. Trimming took 3 bases from V and 1 from J, leaving 9 bases between them. CDR3 residues: CASSFGQWNTEAFF. Written as DNA, the CDR3 is TGTGCCAGCAGCTTTGGACAGTGGAACACTGAAGCTTTCTTT.

This clone was detected only a few times. The chain uses TRBV5-1 and TRBJ1-2; a weak D match, TRBD1 (5 bases). V lost 1 base to trimming and J lost 6 bases, with 16 bases between them. This CDR3 has 15 residues. Germline values: CDR1 SGHRS, CDR2 YFSETQ. The CDR3 here is CASSLLLGGSDGYTF. The CDR3 DNA follows: TGCGCCAGCAGCTTGCTCCTCGGGGGGAGCGATGGCTACACCTTC.

This clone was detected a few times. The genes are TRBV19 and TRBJ2-5; D is perhaps TRBD2 (6 bases). The CDR3 is made up of 15 amino acids. The V gene's germline CDR1 is LNHDA and CDR2 SQIVND (reference sequence). With 7 bases removed from V and 0 bases from J, the gap between germline ends came to 15 bases. The CDR3 nucleotides read TGTGCCAGTACAGGCGGGACGGCGTACCAAGAGACCCAGTACTTC. This gives the protein CASTGGTAYQETQYF.

The chain combines TRBV4-3 with TRBJ2-3, with 8 bases aligning to TRBD2. CDR1 and CDR2 (germline): LGHNA, YSLEER. J gave up 5 bases and V 3 bases, and 7 bases lay outside the gene matches. The CDR3 runs to 15 residues. The CDR3 sequence: CASSQAGGPVDTQYF. CDR3 in DNA: TGCGCCAGCAGCCAGGCGGGAGGCCCGGTAGATACGCAGTATTTT.

V gene TRBV27 combines with J gene TRBJ2-7, with TRBD1 matching 7 bases. Germline V CDR1 and CDR2: MNHEY, SMNVEV (reference sequence). The CDR3 sequence is 18 residues long. The ends lost 2 bases at V and 3 bases at J; junction bases unmatched: 16. This chain's CDR3 is CASSLIRNRGPPLYEQYF. CDR3 DNA sequence: TGTGCCAGCAGTTTAATACGGAACAGGGGACCACCGCTCTACGAGCAGTACTTC.